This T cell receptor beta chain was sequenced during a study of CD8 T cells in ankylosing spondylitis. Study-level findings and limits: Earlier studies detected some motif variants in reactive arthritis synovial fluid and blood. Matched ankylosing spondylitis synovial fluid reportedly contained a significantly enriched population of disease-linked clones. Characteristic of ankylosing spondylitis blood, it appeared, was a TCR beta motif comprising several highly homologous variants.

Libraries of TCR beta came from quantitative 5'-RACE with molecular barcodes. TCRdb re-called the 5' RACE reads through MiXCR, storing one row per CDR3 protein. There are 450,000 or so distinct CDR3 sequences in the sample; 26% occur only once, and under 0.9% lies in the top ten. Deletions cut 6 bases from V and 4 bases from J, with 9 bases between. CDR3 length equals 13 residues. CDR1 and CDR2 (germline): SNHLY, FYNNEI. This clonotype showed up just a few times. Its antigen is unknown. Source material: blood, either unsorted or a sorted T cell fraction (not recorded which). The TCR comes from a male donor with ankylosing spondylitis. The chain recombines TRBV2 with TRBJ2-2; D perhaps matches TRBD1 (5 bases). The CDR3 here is CASRVDITGELFF. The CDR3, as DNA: TGTGCCAGCAGGGTGGACATCACCGGGGAGCTGTTTTTT. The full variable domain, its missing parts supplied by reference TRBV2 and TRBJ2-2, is EPEVTQTPSHQVTQMGQEVILRCVPISNHLYFYWYRQILGQKVEFLVSFYNNEISEKSEIFDDQFSVERPDGSNFTLKIRSTKLEDSAMYFCASRVDITGELFFGEGSRLTVL.